Each of the 14 T cell receptor beta chains below was sequenced from the same sample in a study of identical twins. TCRdb re-analysed the 5' RACE reads in MiXCR, keeping a single row per CDR3 protein. The sample comprises 450,000 or so distinct CDR3 sequences, 14% of which are singletons, and about 0.52% rests with the top ten. The same data also went into a second study, on yellow fever vaccine responses in identical twins.

The sample was CD4+ T cells sorted from blood. These receptors all stem from a woman under 30 in good health.

There are a few counts of this clonotype. This chain uses TRBV5-1 with TRBJ2-3; TRBD1 might be the D (6 bases). The CDR3 contains 15 residues. Trimming took off 4 bases at V and 3 bases at J, with 15 bases between the two ends. The germline CDR1 and CDR2 sequences are SGHRS and YFSETQ. The CDR3 sequence: CASSPQGRWTDTQYF. In nucleotides, the CDR3 is TGCGCCAGCAGCCCCCAGGGGCGTTGGACAGATACGCAGTATTTT.

This clonotype came up many times. The CDR3: CASSPGVKGEKLFF. The CDR3 nucleotides are TGTGCCAGCAGCCCAGGGGTGAAAGGTGAAAAACTGTTTTTT. This chain uses TRBV14 with TRBJ1-4, with D perhaps TRBD1 (6 bases). V was pared by 4 bases and J by 7 bases, with 13 bases between. Germline lookup yields CDR1 SGHDN and CDR2 FVKESK. CDR3 size: 14 residues.

Many counts were recorded for this clonotype. In DNA form, the CDR3 reads TGTGCCAGCAGTTCAATCCGAGGGTCCCATGACAGGGGGCGAACTGAAGCTTTCTTT. It is translated as CASSSIRGSHDRGRTEAFF. V is TRBV28 and J is TRBJ1-1, with 10 bases matching TRBD1. This CDR3 spans 19 amino acids. V lost 4 bases and J lost 5; bases outside the gene matches: 19. Germline V gives CDR1 MDHEN, CDR2 SYDVKM.

This chain joins TRBV20-1 and TRBJ2-7; 9 nucleotides agree with TRBD1. The V and J ends lost 4 bases and 7 bases, in that order; junction bases with no gene match: 8. There are 13 residues in the CDR3. Germline lookup yields CDR1 DFQATT and CDR2 SNEGSKA (reference sequence). The CDR3 DNA follows: TGCAGTGCTATAGGACAGGGGTGGAGGGAGCAGTACTTC. Translation: CSAIGQGWREQYF.

This clonotype was detected many times. This rearrangement joins TRBV6-5 to TRBJ1-3; D is unresolved. The CDR3 has 12 residues. Germline CDR1 is MNHEY and CDR2 is SVGAGI. The V end was cut by 4 bases, the J end by 4 bases, with 5 bases between. CDR3 DNA sequence: TGTGCCAGCAGTTCCACGGGAAACACCATATATTTT. Amino acids: CASSSTGNTIYF.

This clonotype was seen a handful of times. The CDR3 sequence is CASSQDGPGQYEQYF. The CDR3 DNA sequence: TGCGCCAGCAGCCAAGATGGGCCGGGACAGTACGAGCAGTACTTC. The chain has TRBV4-3 and TRBJ2-7, with 7 bases identical to TRBD1. V trimming: 0 bases; J trimming: 4 bases; junction bases outside the gene matches: 6. Per the germline V gene, CDR1 is LGHNA and CDR2 is YSLEER. The CDR3 is 15 residues long.

The chain recombines TRBV2 with TRBJ2-1; the D gene is possibly TRBD2 (5 bases). CDR1 and CDR2 (germline): SNHLY, FYNNEI. The ends were cut back, 5 bases at V and 5 bases at J, with 16 bases in the middle. The CDR3 totals 15 residues. The CDR3 reads CASSPNRDGNNEQFF. In nucleotides, the CDR3 is TGTGCCAGCAGTCCTAACCGTGACGGGAACAATGAGCAGTTCTTC.

This clonotype was seen a few times. The chain links TRBV11-2 to TRBJ1-4; 8 positions agree with TRBD1. J lost 6 bases, V lost 2 bases, and 5 bases had no gene match. Germline CDR1 and CDR2: SGHAT and FQNNGV. This CDR3 contains 15 residues. This CDR3 reads CASSLLGTGDEKLFF. CDR3 nucleotide sequence: TGTGCCAGCAGCTTACTGGGGACAGGCGATGAAAAACTGTTTTTT.

This chain connects TRBV12-3 or TRBV12-4 to TRBJ2-3; perhaps TRBD1 as D (5 bases). This CDR3 is built from 16 residues. Deletions cut 8 bases from V and 0 bases from J, with 18 bases between. CDR3 sequence reads: CASSTQGGTSTDTQYF. The CDR3 nucleotides read TGTGCCAGCTCGACCCAGGGCGGAACTAGCACAGATACGCAGTATTTT.

This clonotype was detected ten times or more. The rearrangement links TRBV7-9 to TRBJ1-1; 9 positions agree with TRBD1. The CDR3 is 14 amino acids. V lost 6 bases and J lost 3; bases outside the gene matches: 5. Per the germline V gene, CDR1 is SEHNR and CDR2 is FQNEAQ (reference sequence). The CDR3 nucleotides are TGTGCCAGCAGTTCTACAGGGGGCTACACTGAAGCTTTCTTT. This gives the protein CASSSTGGYTEAFF.

This rearrangement joins TRBV24-1 to TRBJ2-1; 7 bases align to TRBD2. With V trimmed by 4 bases and J by 4 bases, 9 bases remained unmatched. The CDR3 consists of 16 residues. CDR1 is KGHDR and CDR2 is SFDVKD in the germline V gene. In nucleotides, the CDR3 is TGTGCCACCAGTGAAACCTCTAGCGGAATTTACAATGAGCAGTTCTTC. Amino acid sequence: CATSETSSGIYNEQFF.

The CDR3 spells CASSQGLAGASNQNIQYF. For the CDR3, the DNA is TGTGCCAGCAGCCAGGGACTAGCGGGAGCCTCAAACCAAAACATTCAGTACTTC. V gene TRBV4-2 combines with J gene TRBJ2-4; TRBD2 matches 14 bases. The CDR3 consists of 18 residues. CDR1 and CDR2 (germline): LGHNA, YNFKEQ. Unmatched junction bases numbered 9, after V lost 3 bases and J lost 5 bases.

The chain combines TRBV29-1 with TRBJ2-6; 7 bases align to TRBD1. Germline values: CDR1 SQVTM, CDR2 ANQGSEA. CDR3 length: 17 residues. Trimming took 2 bases from V and 0 from J; bases not matched to a gene: 7. CDR3 loop: CSVERQGSPSGANVLTF. CDR3 in DNA: TGCAGCGTTGAAAGACAGGGATCCCCCTCTGGGGCCAACGTCCTGACTTTC.

V and J are TRBV20-1 and TRBJ2-3, with 8 bases lining up with TRBD2. CDR1 and CDR2 from the germline V gene are DFQATT and SNEGSKA (reference sequence). J lost 2 bases, V lost 1 base, and 5 bases had no gene match. CDR3 length: 15 residues. Written as DNA, the CDR3 is TGCAGTGCTAGAGGCCCGGGGGGGCCCACAGATACGCAGTATTTT. Amino acids: CSARGPGGPTDTQYF.